The 24 T cell receptor beta chains given below trace back to one sample, sequenced in a study of beta chain features in type 1 diabetes. Every isolated RNA sample was fully reverse transcribed, so sequencing captured expressed TCRB transcripts. Repertoires were generated with immunoSEQ multiplex PCR, while TCRdb's copy carries only in-frame clones and drops some. Found here are roughly 45,000 clones, roughly 50% of them singletons; the top ten hold 0.25% to 0.3%. Sequenced sample: stem cell memory CD4+ T cells from blood. The receptors derive from a woman between 25 and 40 years old in good health.

This clone was seen a single time. The genes are TRBV28 and TRBJ1-1, with unresolved D. Trimming removed 5 bases from V and 3 bases from J, with 16 bases in between. The CDR3 spans 15 residues. The germline gives CDR1 MDHEN, CDR2 SYDVKM. For the CDR3, the DNA is TGTGCCAGCAGTCTAGGGCCGGGATATGACACTGAAGCTTTCTTT. Its protein product is CASSLGPGYDTEAFF.

This clone was seen a handful of times. The CDR3 sequence is CASSVKGKGGSEAGELFF. For the CDR3, the DNA is TGTGCCAGCAGCGTAAAAGGAAAGGGCGGGAGTGAAGCCGGGGAGCTGTTTTTT. The chain joins TRBV9 to TRBJ2-2, with 7 nucleotides matching TRBD2. The germline V gene encodes CDR1 SGDLS and CDR2 YYNGEE. V was pared by 1 base and J by 6 bases, with 15 bases of the junction left unmatched. The CDR3 consists of 18 residues.

This clone has only a few counts. The genes are TRBV27 and TRBJ2-1; 12 nucleotides agree with TRBD2. The CDR3 totals 16 residues. The germline CDR1 and CDR2 sequences are MNHEY and SMNVEV (reference sequence). V lost 4 bases to trimming and J lost 1 base; unmatched junction nucleotides: 2. CDR3 in amino acids: CASSSLAGGSYNEQFF. Here the CDR3 DNA reads TGTGCCAGCAGTTCACTAGCGGGAGGTTCCTACAATGAGCAGTTCTTC.

The chain uses TRBV29-1 and TRBJ2-7; tentatively, D is TRBD1 (5 bases). V was cut by 6 bases and J by 4 bases, with 19 bases left in between. Germline loops: CDR1 SQVTM, CDR2 ANQGSEA. This CDR3 is 14 amino acids long. CDR3 residues: CSVGQGPSSYEQYF. The CDR3 DNA reads TGCAGCGTAGGCCAGGGCCCTTCATCTTACGAGCAGTACTTC.

The chain links TRBV7-9 to TRBJ2-7; D unresolved. The CDR3 is 12 residues long. Trimming cost V 1 base and J 6 bases, with 7 bases left between them. The germline CDR1 and CDR2 sequences are SEHNR and FQNEAQ (reference sequence). In DNA, the CDR3 is TGTGCCAGCAGCTTAGGTTCGGGCGAGCAGTACTTC. This encodes CASSLGSGEQYF.

The J gene is TRBJ1-5, the V gene TRBV6-1, with D possibly TRBD1 on 5 matching bases. V was clipped by 4 bases and J by 3 bases, with 25 bases between them. The CDR3 sequence is 19 residues long. CDR1 MNHNS and CDR2 SASEGT come from the germline V gene. The CDR3 sequence is CASSVLTVRIVSINQPQHF. CDR3 bases: TGTGCCAGCAGTGTGCTGACAGTCCGTATTGTTAGTATCAATCAGCCCCAGCATTTT.

This chain connects TRBV7-3 to TRBJ2-7; TRBD2 matches 16 bases. Germline V gives CDR1 SGHTA, CDR2 FQGTGA. Losses at the gene ends were 2 bases for V and 7 bases for J; bases not matched to a gene: 8. The CDR3 loop spans 17 amino acids. CDR3 sequence reads: CASSLDGTSGRAGEQYF. The CDR3 nucleotides read TGTGCCAGCAGCTTAGACGGGACTAGCGGGAGGGCCGGTGAGCAGTACTTC.

The chain joins TRBV7-2 to TRBJ2-1; D not resolved. The V gene's germline CDR1 is SGHTA and CDR2 FQGNSA. Trimming shortened V by 5 bases and J by 4 bases, and 3 bases separated the two germline ends. This CDR3 spans 11 amino acids. The CDR3 region has the DNA TGTGCCAGCAGCACTTACAATGAGCAGTTCTTC. This gives the protein CASSTYNEQFF.

The J gene is TRBJ2-5, the V gene TRBV7-2, with D possibly being TRBD1 (5 bases). CDR3 length equals 14 residues. CDR1 and CDR2 from the germline V gene are SGHTA and FQGNSA. V gave up 1 base and J gave up 1 base, with 7 bases separating them. CDR3 sequence: CASSLEGSQETQYF. DNA of the CDR3: TGTGCCAGCAGCTTAGAGGGGTCCCAAGAGACCCAGTACTTC.

V gene TRBV7-2 combines with J gene TRBJ1-4; D ambiguous. The V gene lost 0 bases and the J gene lost 5 bases, with 13 bases spanning the gap. CDR3 size: 16 residues. Germline CDR1 is SGHTA and CDR2 is FQGNSA. In nucleotides, the CDR3 is TGTGCCAGCAGCTTAGCGAGCTCGAGGAAGAATGAAAAACTGTTTTTT. The encoded protein is CASSLASSRKNEKLFF.

The gene calls are TRBV25-1 and TRBJ2-1; D is ambiguous. The CDR3 loop spans 14 amino acids. Trimming shortened V by 2 bases and J by 9 bases, and 14 bases separated the two germline ends. Germline V gene sequence: CDR1 MGHDK, CDR2 SYGVNS. CDR3 sequence (DNA): TGTGCCAGCAGTGAAAGTCCGCAAACGGTTGAGCAGTTCTTC. Translating it yields CASSESPQTVEQFF.

This chain connects TRBV28 to TRBJ1-2; TRBD1 matches at 7 bases. J gave up 4 bases and V 3 bases, and 8 bases lay outside the gene matches. The CDR3 consists of 15 residues. CDR1 is MDHEN, CDR2 SYDVKM, per germline. The CDR3 sequence: CASSFIDRERYGYTF. In DNA, the CDR3 is TGTGCCAGCAGTTTTATAGACAGGGAACGCTATGGCTACACCTTC.

This clone was seen just once. The chain uses TRBV4-2 and TRBJ2-5, with D hard to call. Trimming removed 4 bases at V and 4 bases at J, with 19 bases between. The CDR3 is made up of 16 amino acids. The V gene's germline CDR1 is LGHNA and CDR2 YNFKEQ. CDR3 DNA sequence: TGTGCCAGCAGCCGCGCCGACCAGGCCCCCGGAGAGACCCAGTACTTC. As protein: CASSRADQAPGETQYF.

V gene TRBV18 combines with J gene TRBJ2-7, with D perhaps matching TRBD1 (6 bases). CDR1 KGHSH and CDR2 LQKENI come from the germline V gene. Trimming removed 5 bases at V and 3 bases at J, with 11 bases between. CDR3 length: 13 amino acids. CDR3 nucleotides: TGTGCCAGCTCAACACTGGACAGCTACGAGCAGTACTTC. Residues: CASSTLDSYEQYF.

This chain connects TRBV7-9 to TRBJ2-1; D is ambiguous. V gave up 3 bases and J gave up 0 bases, with 6 bases separating them. The germline CDR1 and CDR2 sequences are SEHNR and FQNEAQ (reference sequence). The CDR3 has 14 amino acids. CDR3 in DNA: TGTGCCAGCAGCTTTCGAGACTCCTACAATGAGCAGTTCTTC. Protein sequence: CASSFRDSYNEQFF.

This sequence joins TRBV19 and TRBJ1-5; 9 bases match TRBD1. CDR3 size: 15 residues. V trimming: 8 bases; J trimming: 4 bases; junction bases outside the gene matches: 9. CDR1 is LNHDA and CDR2 is SQIVND in the germline V gene (reference sequence). The CDR3 spells CASGPGTGSNQPQHF. DNA for the CDR3: TGTGCCAGTGGACCCGGGACAGGGAGTAATCAGCCCCAGCATTTT.

This clone has a count of ten or more. V is TRBV18 and J is TRBJ1-1; D remains ambiguous. V was pared by 3 bases and J by 7 bases, with 15 bases between. Germline V CDR1 and CDR2: KGHSH, LQKENI. The CDR3 length is 14 residues. The CDR3 bases are TGTGCCAGCTCACCCATCCAAGAGCGGCATGAAGCTTTCTTT. It codes for CASSPIQERHEAFF.

The rearrangement uses TRBV5-4 and TRBJ1-3, with 7 bases aligning to TRBD1. The CDR3 consists of 15 residues. The V segment lost 4 bases and the J segment 0 bases; nucleotides outside the gene matches: 4. Germline CDR1 SGHNT, CDR2 YYREEE (reference sequence). CDR3 DNA: TGTGCCAGCAGCCGGGGACAGAGCTCTGGAAACACCATATATTTT. It codes for CASSRGQSSGNTIYF.

The chain uses TRBV29-1 and TRBJ1-3, with D possibly being TRBD1 (5 bases). Per germline, CDR1 SQVTM and CDR2 ANQGSEA. CDR3 size: 13 residues. The germline V and J ends were trimmed by 7 bases and 2 bases, with 12 bases remaining between them. CDR3 DNA sequence: TGCAGCGGACAGACAGCGCCTGGAAACACCATATATTTT. The encoded protein is CSGQTAPGNTIYF.

The chain is built from TRBV7-9 and TRBJ1-4; tentatively, D is TRBD1 (6 bases). CDR3 length: 14 residues. Germline CDR1 and CDR2: SEHNR and FQNEAQ (reference sequence). V was trimmed by 1 base and J by 7 bases, leaving 10 bases between them. As DNA, the CDR3 is TGTGCCAGCAGCTTAGACAGGGCCAGTGAAAAACTGTTTTTT. It is translated as CASSLDRASEKLFF.

The chain combines TRBV28 with TRBJ1-2, with 7 bases that match TRBD1. The CDR3 sequence is 16 residues long. J lost 5 bases, V lost 6 bases, and 15 bases had no gene match. The germline CDR1 and CDR2 sequences are MDHEN and SYDVKM. The DNA for the CDR3 is TGTGCCAGCAGCCCTAGGACAGGATTACGTGGGTATGGCTACACCTTC. Translation: CASSPRTGLRGYGYTF.

The chain carries TRBV19 and TRBJ2-7; TRBD2 matches 11 bases. The CDR3 has 13 amino acids. The germline V gene encodes CDR1 LNHDA and CDR2 SQIVND (reference sequence). J lost 7 bases, V lost 5 bases, and 4 bases had no gene match. In DNA form, the CDR3 reads TGTGCCAGTAGTTCCAGACTAGCGGGAGAGCAGTACTTC. As protein: CASSSRLAGEQYF.

This clone has only a few counts. In DNA, the CDR3 is TGTGCCAGCAGTTTCCAAATTCCTGAAGCTTTCTTT. Translated: CASSFQIPEAFF. This sequence joins TRBV28 and TRBJ1-1, with D unresolved. Deletions cut 3 bases from V and 6 bases from J, with 8 bases between. The CDR3 is 12 amino acids. The germline CDR1 and CDR2 sequences are MDHEN and SYDVKM.

This clone appeared a single time. This chain uses TRBV7-2 with TRBJ2-1, with a possible D match to TRBD1 (8 bases). The CDR3 extends over 16 amino acids. V gave up 5 bases and J gave up 6 bases, with 20 bases separating them. Germline V lookup: CDR1 SGHTA, CDR2 FQGNSA. CDR3 region: CASSLTQGGVGNEQFF. CDR3 sequence (DNA): TGTGCCAGCAGCCTTACACAGGGGGGGGTGGGCAATGAGCAGTTCTTC. The entire variable domain, with the rest obtained from reference TRBV7-2 and TRBJ2-1, is as follows: GAGVSQSPSNKVTEKGKDVELRCDPISGHTALYWYRQSLGQGLEFLIYFQGNSAPDKSGLPSDRFSAERTGGSVSTLTIQRTQQEDSAVYLCASSLTQGGVGNEQFFGPGTRLTVL.